This entry is about one T cell receptor (beta chain). The target antigen is unknown. The sample is drawn from a study of shared clonotypes between healthy human individuals. Overall study context: Aged 18 to 49, the donors were a couple of women and a few men. Regarding the study as a whole: Limitation of the genetic and exposure-history diversity represented came from the few donors. Several donors held approximately 5% of naive CD4 clonotypes in common.

CD45RO-negative CD8 cells positively selected for CCR7 made up the naive population, which excluded terminally differentiated effector memory CD45RA+ cells. Genomic DNA of each subset was evenly split across several immunoSEQ plates. Using immunoSEQ multiplex PCR, the repertoire was profiled, and TCRdb retains in-frame clones only, with some absent. The sample shows a few million clones, over 85% of them seen only once. Trimming removed 5 bases at V and 3 bases at J, with 10 bases between. This CDR3 has 13 residues. The V gene's germline CDR1 is MDHEN and CDR2 SYDVKM. This receptor was identified in a man aged 18 to 30 in good health. Some clones in this sample may be carry-over from other donors' samples. The sample comprised naive CD8+ T cells from PBMCs. The V call is TRBV28, the J call TRBJ1-1; no clear D gene. The CDR3 nucleotides are TGTGCCAGCAGTCTTTTGTCGGACACTGAAGCTTTCTTT. Encoded protein: CASSLLSDTEAFF.